Presented here are 10 T cell receptor beta chains from one specimen sequenced in a study of PD-L1 blockade in urothelial cancer. Data came from immunoSEQ multiplex PCR; TCRdb stores just in-frame clones and leaves some out. The sample includes approximately 80,000 clones, roughly 87% of them seen just once. The specimen comprised PBMCs, sampled around atezolizumab (anti-PD-L1) treatment. Source of these receptors: a man between 65 and 80 years old with urothelial cancer.

The chain uses TRBV29-1 and TRBJ2-1, with unresolved D. Trimming removed 5 bases at V and 8 bases at J, with 10 bases between. From germline, CDR1 is SQVTM and CDR2 ANQGSEA. The CDR3 totals 11 residues. CDR3 amino acids: CSVFLPDEQFF. CDR3 bases: TGCAGCGTTTTTCTCCCGGATGAGCAGTTCTTC.

The CDR3 region is CASSYRDRGLYEQYF. The CDR3 DNA is TGTGCCAGCAGTTACCGGGACAGGGGACTCTACGAGCAGTACTTC. V and J are TRBV6-5 and TRBJ2-7; 10 bases match TRBD1. This CDR3 comprises 15 residues. From germline, CDR1 is MNHEY and CDR2 SVGAGI. V dropped 2 bases and J dropped 3; count of bases not matched to a gene: 4.

The genes are TRBV2 and TRBJ1-2, with D maybe TRBD1 (5 bases). Germline CDR1 reads SNHLY; CDR2 reads FYNNEI. The CDR3 contains 17 residues. V lost 3 bases and J 2 bases, leaving 19 bases between the germline ends. The CDR3 nucleotides read TGTGCCAGCAGTGATTATGGGGGGACCATACAAAACTATGGCTACACCTTC. It specifies CASSDYGGTIQNYGYTF.

This clone is categorized as medium-sized. The CDR3, as DNA: TGTGCCAGCAGCGTAGTGGGGACAGGGTTTCCGTATGGCTACACCTTC. Translated, it gives CASSVVGTGFPYGYTF. The chain couples TRBV9 to TRBJ1-2; 9 nucleotides agree with TRBD1. The CDR3 extends over 16 amino acids. Germline CDR1 is SGDLS and CDR2 is YYNGEE. J was trimmed by 5 bases and V by 0 bases; bases with no gene match: 8. Filled out from reference TRBV9 and TRBJ1-2, the complete variable domain reads DSGVTQTPKHLITATGQRVTLRCSPRSGDLSVYWYQQSLDQGLQFLIQYYNGEERAKGNILERFSAQQFPDLHSELNLSSLELGDSALYFCASSVVGTGFPYGYTFGSGTRLTVV.

V is TRBV11-2 and J is TRBJ2-7; 7 bases match TRBD1. V shed 5 bases, J shed 5 bases, and the junction held 12 bases outside the gene matches. CDR1 is SGHAT and CDR2 is FQNNGV in the germline V gene. This CDR3 is built from 15 residues. CDR3 DNA: TGTGCCAGCAGCCCAACAGGGGCCGCCCGGAACGAGCAGTACTTC. Amino acid sequence: CASSPTGAARNEQYF.

This CDR3 reads CASSSLAGETQYF. CDR3 coding DNA: TGTGCCAGCAGCTCGCTAGCGGGGGAGACCCAGTACTTC. V is TRBV11-2 and J is TRBJ2-5, with 9 bases lining up with TRBD2. CDR1 is SGHAT and CDR2 is FQNNGV in the germline V gene. This CDR3 comprises 13 residues. After removal of 4 bases from V and 5 bases from J, the junction contained 2 bases not matched to a gene. The full variable domain, with the rest looked up from reference TRBV11-2 and TRBJ2-5, is EAGVAQSPRYKIIEKRQSVAFWCNPISGHATLYWYQQILGQGPKLLIQFQNNGVVDDSQLPKDRFSAERLKGVDSTLKIQPAKLEDSAVYLCASSSLAGETQYFGPGTRLLVL.

The rearrangement links TRBV1 to TRBJ2-2; the table's D call of TRBD2 was not tested on the DNA. TRBV1 constitutes a pseudogene. The CDR3 is 18 residues long. This CDR3 is CTSSPLGASGVDTGELFF. CDR3 DNA sequence: TGCACCAGCAGCCCCCTTGGGGCTAGCGGGGTCGACACCGGGGAGCTGTTTTTT.

This rearrangement joins TRBV5-1 to TRBJ2-7; possibly TRBD1 for D (7 bases). The CDR3 extends over 18 amino acids. The germline V and J ends were trimmed by 4 bases and 3 bases, with 26 bases remaining between them. Germline CDR1 SGHRS, CDR2 YFSETQ. CDR3 sequence reads: CASSLAFSGRDSYYEQYF. As DNA, the CDR3 is TGCGCCAGCAGCCTTGCTTTCTCTGGGCGGGACAGTTACTACGAGCAGTACTTC.

The chain combines TRBV2 with TRBJ1-1; the D is unclear. The CDR3 has 13 amino acids. Germline V CDR1 and CDR2: SNHLY, FYNNEI. The V end lost 3 bases, the J end lost 4 bases, and 9 bases lay between the germline ends. CDR3: CASSEGRITEAFF. The CDR3 DNA reads TGTGCCAGCAGTGAGGGCCGAATCACTGAAGCTTTCTTT.

This chain links TRBV25-1 with TRBJ1-1; 7 nucleotides align to TRBD1. Germline CDR1 is MGHDK and CDR2 is SYGVNS. The V and J ends lost 4 bases and 10 bases, in that order; junction bases with no gene match: 15. CDR3 length: 15 amino acids. This CDR3 reads CASSVTGTDGSAAFF. CDR3 DNA: TGTGCCAGCAGTGTTACCGGGACAGATGGAAGTGCAGCTTTCTTT.